The entry below describes one TCR beta chain. Its antigen is still unknown. The test was conducted at deep level. Assay: immunoSEQ multiplex PCR; the TCRdb copy retains only in-frame clones and omits some. The sample yields around 550,000 clones, approximately 95% seen once. This specimen belongs to a study of shared clonotypes between healthy human individuals. Broader study findings: Donors were few, which limited the genetic and exposure-history diversity represented.

There are 14 residues in the CDR3. V lost 5 bases to trimming and J lost 5 bases; unmatched junction nucleotides: 7. Germline V gives CDR1 MDHEN, CDR2 SYDVKM. Terminally differentiated effector memory CD45RA+ cells were left out of the naive CD8 fraction, which was CD45RO-negative and positively selected for CCR7. The sample consisted of naive CD8+ T cells sorted from blood. The chain is built from TRBV28 and TRBJ1-1; 8 nucleotides line up with TRBD1. This TCR was recovered from a woman in her twenties or thirties in good health. The CDR3 reads CASSLQGAWTEAFF. The CDR3 DNA sequence: TGTGCCAGCAGTCTTCAGGGGGCTTGGACTGAAGCTTTCTTT.